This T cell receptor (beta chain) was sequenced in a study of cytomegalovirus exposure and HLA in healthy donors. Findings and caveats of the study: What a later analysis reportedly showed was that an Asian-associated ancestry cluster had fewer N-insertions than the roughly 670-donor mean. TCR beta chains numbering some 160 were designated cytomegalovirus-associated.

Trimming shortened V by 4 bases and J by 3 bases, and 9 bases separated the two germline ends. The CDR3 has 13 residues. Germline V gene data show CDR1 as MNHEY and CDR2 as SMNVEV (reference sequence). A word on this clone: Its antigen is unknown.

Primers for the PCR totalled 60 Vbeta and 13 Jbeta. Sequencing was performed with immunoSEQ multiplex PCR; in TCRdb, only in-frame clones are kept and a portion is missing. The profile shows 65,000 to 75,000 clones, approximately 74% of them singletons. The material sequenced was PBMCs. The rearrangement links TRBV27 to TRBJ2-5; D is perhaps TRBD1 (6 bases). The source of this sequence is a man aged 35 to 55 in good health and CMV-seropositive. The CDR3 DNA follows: TGTGCCAGCAGTTCCTACAGGGAAGAGACCCAGTACTTC. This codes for CASSSYREETQYF.